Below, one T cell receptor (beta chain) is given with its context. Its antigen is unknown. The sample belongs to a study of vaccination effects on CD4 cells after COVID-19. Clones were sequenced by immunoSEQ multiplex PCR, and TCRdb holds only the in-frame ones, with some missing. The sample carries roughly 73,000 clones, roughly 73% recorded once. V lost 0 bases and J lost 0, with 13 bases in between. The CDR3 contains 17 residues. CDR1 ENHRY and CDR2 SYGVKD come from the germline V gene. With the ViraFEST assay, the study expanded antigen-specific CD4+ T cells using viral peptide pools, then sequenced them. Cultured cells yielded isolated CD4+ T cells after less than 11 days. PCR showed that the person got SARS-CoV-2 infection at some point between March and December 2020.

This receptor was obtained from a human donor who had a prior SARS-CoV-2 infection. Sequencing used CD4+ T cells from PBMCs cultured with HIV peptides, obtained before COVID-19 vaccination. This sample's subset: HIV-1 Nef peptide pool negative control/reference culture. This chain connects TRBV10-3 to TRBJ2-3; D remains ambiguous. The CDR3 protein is CAISESRQYASTDTQYF. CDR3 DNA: TGTGCCATCAGTGAGTCGCGCCAGTACGCTAGCACAGATACGCAGTATTTT.